One and the same sample provided the 5 T cell receptor beta chains below, sequenced in a study of CD8 T cells in ankylosing spondylitis. TCRdb reprocessed the 5' RACE reads via MiXCR and lists one record per CDR3 protein. The sample has about 240,000 distinct CDR3 sequences, roughly a quarter seen once. The sequencing sample was made of blood, either unsorted or a sorted T cell fraction (not recorded which). The receptors derive from a male donor with ankylosing spondylitis or in good health (not recorded which).

The chain joins TRBV9 to TRBJ2-1; 7 nucleotides align to TRBD2. V trimming: 0 bases; J trimming: 0 bases; junction bases outside the gene matches: 6. Germline V gene data show CDR1 as SGDLS and CDR2 as YYNGEE. The CDR3 sequence is 17 residues long. CDR3 DNA: TGTGCCAGCAGCGTAGCTTGGGGGGGGGGCTCCTACAATGAGCAGTTCTTC. Translating it yields CASSVAWGGGSYNEQFF.

V is TRBV12-3 or TRBV12-4 and J is TRBJ1-1, with a weak D call TRBD1 (5 bases). V lost 2 bases and J 5 bases, leaving 12 bases between the germline ends. This CDR3 region has 14 residues. CDR3 loop: CASSLPGVKTEAFF. Written as DNA, the CDR3 is TGTGCCAGCAGTTTACCGGGGGTTAAAACTGAAGCTTTCTTT.

This clonotype appeared many times. The V call is TRBV9, the J call TRBJ2-6, with a tentative D call TRBD1 (6 bases). This CDR3 has 16 residues. Germline V lookup: CDR1 SGDLS, CDR2 YYNGEE. The ends were cut back, 4 bases at V and 4 bases at J, with 15 bases in the middle. CDR3 region: CASSTYRARGANVLTF. In DNA form, the CDR3 reads TGTGCCAGCAGCACGTACAGGGCACGGGGGGCCAACGTCCTGACTTTC.

This clonotype occurred many times. The CDR3 DNA is TGTGCCAGCTCACCCTCCGGGACAGGAGCTTCACCCCTCCACTTT. This translates into CASSPSGTGASPLHF. The gene calls are TRBV18 and TRBJ1-6; 8 nucleotides agree with TRBD1. CDR1 is KGHSH, CDR2 LQKENI, per germline. The CDR3 loop spans 15 amino acids. The junction had 7 bases not matched to a gene; V was cut back by 3 bases and J by 9 bases.

This clonotype was detected a few times. The rearrangement links TRBV12-3 or TRBV12-4 to TRBJ1-2; D remains unclear. V lost 3 bases, J lost 5 bases, and 10 bases lay in between. This CDR3 spans 13 amino acids. The CDR3 coding sequence is TGTGCCAGCAGTTTGGCAGGAAGATATGGCTACACCTTC. The encoded protein is CASSLAGRYGYTF.